This T cell receptor (beta chain) stems from a study of blood T cell repertoires in COVID-19. Authors' data handling: Reference gene primer amplification in the assay estimated nucleated cell counts. Profiling relied on immunoSEQ multiplex PCR, and the TCRdb table lists in-frame clones only, not all of them. Clone size and V and J calls were adopted from that table, with D and trimming inferred from the DNA. The top ten clones hold 3.5% to 4.5% of a sample with about 220,000 clones, roughly 90% of them seen once. Source material: PBMCs or T cells enriched from blood (not recorded which). The TCR was taken from a woman between 40 and 50 years old with acute COVID-19.

The CDR3: CASSITPWGGRTEAFF. CDR3 DNA: TGTGCCAGTAGTATTACCCCCTGGGGGGGGCGCACTGAAGCTTTCTTT. The chain has TRBV19 and TRBJ1-1, with D perhaps matching TRBD1 (6 bases). Per the germline V gene, CDR1 is LNHDA and CDR2 is SQIVND (reference sequence). The CDR3 is 16 residues long. V gave up 3 bases and J gave up 4 bases, with 18 bases separating them.